Shown below are 4 T cell receptor beta chains from a single sample sequenced in a study of regulatory T cells in long-lasting Graves disease. Time point reported: persistent/refractory GD, antithyroid drugs over 5 years with positive TRAb. The authors made the TCR library using RNA they extracted from PBMCs. TCR beta libraries were built with iRepertoire HTBI primers and Arm-PCR of CDR3 regions. One entry per CDR3 protein results from TCRdb running MiXCR on the multiplex PCR reads. The sample lists 400,000 to 600,000 distinct CDR3 sequences, roughly 21% occurring once. The material was peripheral blood mononuclear cells (PBMCs), obtained when the disease was refractory, from a patient treated with antithyroid drugs. The receptor source for this set is a female donor with Graves disease.

The chain is built from TRBV7-9 and TRBJ2-7; D not certain. CDR1 and CDR2 from the germline V gene are SEHNR and FQNEAQ (reference sequence). The CDR3 covers 13 residues. Trimming removed 7 bases from V and 2 bases from J, with 12 bases in between. The CDR3 sequence is CASIPVGTYEQYF. CDR3 DNA: TGTGCCAGCATCCCCGTGGGAACCTACGAGCAGTACTTC.

CDR3 sequence: CASTPTGKFMNTEAFF. The CDR3, as DNA: TGTGCCAGTACCCCGACAGGAAAATTCATGAACACTGAAGCTTTCTTT. The V gene is TRBV19, the J gene TRBJ1-1; weak D call: TRBD1 (6 bases). Germline assignment: CDR1 LNHDA and CDR2 SQIVND (reference sequence). The CDR3 covers 16 residues. The ends were cut back, 7 bases at V and 0 bases at J, with 18 bases in the middle.

CDR3 DNA sequence: TGTGCCAGCGGGTCAGGGACTACTAAAGTCACTGAAGCTTTCTTT. This translates into CASGSGTTKVTEAFF. The chain has TRBV5-4 and TRBJ1-1; D is perhaps TRBD1 (5 bases). Germline CDR1 is SGHNT and CDR2 is YYREEE (reference sequence). This CDR3 comprises 15 residues. Trimming took 7 bases from V and 4 from J, leaving 20 bases between them.

This clonotype was seen repeatedly, ten times or more. CDR3 DNA sequence: TGTGCCAGCAGGGCCGGACAAGCAAATGGCTACACCTTC. It specifies CASRAGQANGYTF. The chain links TRBV2 to TRBJ1-2; perhaps TRBD1 as D (5 bases). This CDR3 spans 13 amino acids. The ends were cut back, 6 bases at V and 6 bases at J, with 14 bases in the middle. Germline CDR1 and CDR2: SNHLY and FYNNEI.